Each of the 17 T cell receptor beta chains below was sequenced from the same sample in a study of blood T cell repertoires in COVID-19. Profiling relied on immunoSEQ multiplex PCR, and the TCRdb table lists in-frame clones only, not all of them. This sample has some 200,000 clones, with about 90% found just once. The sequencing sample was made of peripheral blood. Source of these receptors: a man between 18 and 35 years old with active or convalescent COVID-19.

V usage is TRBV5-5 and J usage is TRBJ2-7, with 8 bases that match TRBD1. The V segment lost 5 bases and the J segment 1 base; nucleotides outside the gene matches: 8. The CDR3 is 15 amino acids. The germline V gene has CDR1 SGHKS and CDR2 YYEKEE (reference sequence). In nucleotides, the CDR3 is TGTGCCAGCAGGACCGGGACAGGACTATCCTACGAGCAGTACTTC. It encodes CASRTGTGLSYEQYF.

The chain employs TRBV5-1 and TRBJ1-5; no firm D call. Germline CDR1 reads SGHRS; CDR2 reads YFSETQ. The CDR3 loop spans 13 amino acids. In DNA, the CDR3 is TGCGCGTGGATCGGAGATAGCAATCAGCCCCAGCATTTT. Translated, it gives CAWIGDSNQPQHF.

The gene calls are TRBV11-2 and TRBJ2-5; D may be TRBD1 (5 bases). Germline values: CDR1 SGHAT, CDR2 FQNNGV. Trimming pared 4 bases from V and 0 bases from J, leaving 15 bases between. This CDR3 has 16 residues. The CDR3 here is CASSSPGADNQETQYF. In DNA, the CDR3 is TGTGCCAGCAGCTCCCCGGGCGCGGACAACCAAGAGACCCAGTACTTC.

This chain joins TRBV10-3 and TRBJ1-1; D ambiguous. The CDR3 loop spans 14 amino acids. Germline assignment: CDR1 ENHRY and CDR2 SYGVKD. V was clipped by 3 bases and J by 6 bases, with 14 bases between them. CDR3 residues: CAISEERPYAEAFF. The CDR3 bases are TGTGCCATCAGTGAAGAACGCCCCTACGCTGAAGCTTTCTTT.

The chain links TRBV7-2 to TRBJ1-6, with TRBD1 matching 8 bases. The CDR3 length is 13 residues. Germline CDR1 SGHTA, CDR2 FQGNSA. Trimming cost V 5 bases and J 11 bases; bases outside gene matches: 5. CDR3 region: CASSQRDRTPLHF. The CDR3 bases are TGTGCCAGCAGCCAACGGGACAGGACACCCCTCCACTTT.

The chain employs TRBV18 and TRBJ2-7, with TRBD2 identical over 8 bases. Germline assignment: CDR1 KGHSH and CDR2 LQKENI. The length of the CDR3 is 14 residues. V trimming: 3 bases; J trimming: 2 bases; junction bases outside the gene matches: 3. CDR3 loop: CASSPGREAYEQYF. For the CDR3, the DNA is TGTGCCAGCTCACCGGGGCGGGAGGCCTACGAGCAGTACTTC.

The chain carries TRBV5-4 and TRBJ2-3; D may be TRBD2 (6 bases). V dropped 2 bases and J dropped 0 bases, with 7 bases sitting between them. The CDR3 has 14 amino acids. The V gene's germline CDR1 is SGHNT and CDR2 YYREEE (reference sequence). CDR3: CASSFGTSTDTQYF. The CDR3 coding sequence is TGTGCCAGCAGCTTTGGGACTAGCACAGATACGCAGTATTTT.

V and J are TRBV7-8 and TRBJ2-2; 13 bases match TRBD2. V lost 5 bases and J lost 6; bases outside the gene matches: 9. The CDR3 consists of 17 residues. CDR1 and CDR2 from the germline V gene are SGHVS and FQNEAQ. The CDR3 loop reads CASSTPGLAGVPGELFF. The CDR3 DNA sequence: TGTGCCAGCAGCACCCCAGGACTAGCGGGAGTCCCCGGGGAGCTGTTTTTT.

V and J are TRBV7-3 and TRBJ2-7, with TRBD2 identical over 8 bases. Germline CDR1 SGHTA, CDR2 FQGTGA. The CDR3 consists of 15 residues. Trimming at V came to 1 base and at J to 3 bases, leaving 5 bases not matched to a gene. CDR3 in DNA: TGTGCCAGCAGCTTAATGGTAGCGGGAAACTACGAGCAGTACTTC. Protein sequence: CASSLMVAGNYEQYF.

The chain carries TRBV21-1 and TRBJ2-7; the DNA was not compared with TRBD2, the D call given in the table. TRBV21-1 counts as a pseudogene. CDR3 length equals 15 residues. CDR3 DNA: TGTGCCAGCAGCAAAGGCTTCGCGGGGACCTACGAGCAGTACTTC. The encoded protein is CASSKGFAGTYEQYF.

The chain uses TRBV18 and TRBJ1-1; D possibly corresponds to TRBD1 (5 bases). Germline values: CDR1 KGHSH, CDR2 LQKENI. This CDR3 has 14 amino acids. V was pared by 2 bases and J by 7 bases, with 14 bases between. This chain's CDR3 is CASSPFPSTGEAFF. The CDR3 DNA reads TGTGCCAGCTCACCATTCCCTTCAACAGGTGAAGCTTTCTTT.

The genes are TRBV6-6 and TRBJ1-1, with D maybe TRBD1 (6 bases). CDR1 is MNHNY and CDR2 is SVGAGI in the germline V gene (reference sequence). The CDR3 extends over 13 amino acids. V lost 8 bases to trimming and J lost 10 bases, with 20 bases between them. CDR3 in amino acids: CASLEHGQPVAFF. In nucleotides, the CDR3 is TGTGCCAGCCTAGAACATGGACAGCCCGTAGCTTTCTTT.

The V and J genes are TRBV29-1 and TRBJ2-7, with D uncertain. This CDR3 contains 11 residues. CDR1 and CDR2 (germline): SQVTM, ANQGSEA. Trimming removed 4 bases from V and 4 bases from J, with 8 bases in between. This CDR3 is CSVGARYEQYF. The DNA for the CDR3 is TGCAGCGTTGGGGCCAGGTACGAGCAGTACTTC.

This CDR3 reads CASWERGEQYF. The CDR3 DNA reads TGTGCCAGCTGGGAGCGAGGCGAGCAGTACTTC. The chain employs TRBV2 and TRBJ2-7, with D perhaps matching TRBD2 (5 bases). Germline V gene lookup returns CDR1 SNHLY and CDR2 FYNNEI. Trimming took off 8 bases at V and 6 bases at J, with 11 bases between the two ends. CDR3 length equals 11 residues.

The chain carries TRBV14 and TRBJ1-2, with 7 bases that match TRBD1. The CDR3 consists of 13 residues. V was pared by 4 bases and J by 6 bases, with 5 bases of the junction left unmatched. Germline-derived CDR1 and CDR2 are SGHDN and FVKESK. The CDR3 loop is CASSRNRGDGYTF. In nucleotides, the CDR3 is TGTGCCAGCAGCCGTAACAGGGGAGATGGCTACACCTTC.

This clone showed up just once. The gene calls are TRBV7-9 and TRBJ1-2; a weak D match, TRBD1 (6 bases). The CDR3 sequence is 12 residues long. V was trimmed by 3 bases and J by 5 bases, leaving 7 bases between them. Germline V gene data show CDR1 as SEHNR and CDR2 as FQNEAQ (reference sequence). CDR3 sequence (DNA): TGTGCCAGCAGCTTTACAGGGTATGGCTACACCTTC. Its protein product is CASSFTGYGYTF.

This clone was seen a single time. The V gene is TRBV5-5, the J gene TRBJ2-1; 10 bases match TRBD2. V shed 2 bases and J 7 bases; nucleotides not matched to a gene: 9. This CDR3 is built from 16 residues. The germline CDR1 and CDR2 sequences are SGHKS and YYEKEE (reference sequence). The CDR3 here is CASSFLGLAGANEQFF. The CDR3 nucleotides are TGTGCCAGCAGCTTCTTAGGGCTAGCGGGAGCTAATGAGCAGTTCTTC. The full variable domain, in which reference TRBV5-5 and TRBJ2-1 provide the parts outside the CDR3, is DAGVTQSPTHLIKTRGQQVTLRCSPISGHKSVSWYQQVLGQGPQFIFQYYEKEERGRGNFPDRFSARQFPNYSSELNVNALLLGDSALYLCASSFLGLAGANEQFFGPGTRLTVL.